These 14 T cell receptor beta chains were all obtained from the same sample, sequenced in a study of blood T cell repertoires in COVID-19. TCRdb's copy holds only in-frame clones and misses some; the assay was immunoSEQ multiplex PCR. The sample yields approximately 200,000 clones, approximately 90% seen once. The sample comprised peripheral blood. The receptor source for this set is a man aged 25 to 45 with acute or convalescent COVID-19.

The chain combines TRBV7-9 with TRBJ2-3; possible D gene TRBD2, 6 bases. V was pared by 9 bases and J by 3 bases, with 13 bases between. CDR3 length: 13 residues. Germline values: CDR1 SEHNR, CDR2 FQNEAQ (reference sequence). The CDR3 region has the DNA TGTGCCAGTGTCCGCGGGGTTACAGATACGCAGTATTTT. Amino acid sequence: CASVRGVTDTQYF.

This chain joins TRBV27 and TRBJ1-2; TRBD1 aligns across 8 bases. The V segment lost 0 bases and the J segment 4 bases; nucleotides outside the gene matches: 13. The V gene's germline CDR1 is MNHEY and CDR2 SMNVEV (reference sequence). The CDR3 has 18 amino acids. The chain's CDR3 is CASSLSSSSLTGVYGYTF. The CDR3 coding sequence is TGTGCCAGCAGTTTATCGTCGTCTAGTTTGACAGGGGTCTATGGCTACACCTTC.

V is TRBV28 and J is TRBJ1-5, with D possibly matching TRBD1 (5 bases). Trimming stripped 2 bases from V and 1 base from J, with 12 bases between. Germline lookup yields CDR1 MDHEN and CDR2 SYDVKM. CDR3 length: 16 residues. The CDR3 DNA reads as TGTGCCAGCAGTTTAGGAGACAGCTTCAGCAATCAGCCCCAGCATTTT. It translates to CASSLGDSFSNQPQHF.

This chain uses TRBV19 with TRBJ1-5; D gene unclear. Germline CDR1 is LNHDA and CDR2 is SQIVND (reference sequence). CDR3 length: 17 amino acids. The germline V and J ends were trimmed by 1 base and 0 bases, with 13 bases remaining between them. Here the CDR3 DNA reads TGTGCCAGTAGTATAGTATCTGGGAGGAATAGCAATCAGCCCCAGCATTTT. Amino acids: CASSIVSGRNSNQPQHF. Full variable domain (outside the CDR3, taken from reference TRBV19 and TRBJ1-5): DGGITQSPKYLFRKEGQNVTLSCEQNLNHDAMYWYRQDPGQGLRLIYYSQIVNDFQKGDIAEGYSVSREKKESFPLTVTSAQKNPTAFYLCASSIVSGRNSNQPQHFGDGTRLSIL.

The chain is built from TRBV4-2 and TRBJ1-2; 9 bases agree with TRBD1. Trimming cost V 7 bases and J 7 bases; bases outside gene matches: 13. Germline CDR1 LGHNA, CDR2 YNFKEQ. This CDR3 comprises 15 residues. The DNA of the CDR3 is TGTGCCAGCAAACCGAGGGGACAGGGCGCCCTTGGCTACACCTTC. It is translated as CASKPRGQGALGYTF.

The rearrangement links TRBV11-2 to TRBJ2-5, with D maybe TRBD1 (6 bases). V lost 3 bases and J 5 bases, leaving 13 bases between the germline ends. The CDR3 is 14 residues long. Per germline, CDR1 SGHAT and CDR2 FQNNGV. The CDR3 DNA follows: TGTGCCAGCAGCTTTGCAGGGGTAGGGGAGACCCAGTACTTC. Translated, it gives CASSFAGVGETQYF.

The chain carries TRBV5-4 and TRBJ2-7, with 8 positions matching TRBD2. Looked up from germline, CDR1 is SGHNT and CDR2 is YYREEE (reference sequence). With V trimmed by 1 base and J by 2 bases, 5 bases remained unmatched. The CDR3 totals 15 residues. Written as DNA, the CDR3 is TGTGCCAGCAGCTTGTTTGGTAGCGGGGCCTACGAGCAGTACTTC. This sequence encodes CASSLFGSGAYEQYF.

J is TRBJ1-1 and V is TRBV3-1 (or the pseudogene TRBV3-2); 9 bases are shared with TRBD1. In germline, CDR1 is LGHDT, CDR2 YNNKEL (reference sequence). After removal of 1 base from V and 7 bases from J, the junction contained 4 bases not matched to a gene. The CDR3 runs 14 residues. The CDR3 spells CASSQVWDRDEAFF. The CDR3 bases are TGTGCCAGCAGCCAAGTTTGGGACAGGGATGAAGCTTTCTTT.

The chain couples TRBV9 to TRBJ1-2; 7 bases fit TRBD1. CDR1 SGDLS and CDR2 YYNGEE come from the germline V gene. CDR3 size: 14 residues. J lost 1 base, V lost 4 bases, and 4 bases had no gene match. CDR3 sequence reads: CASSPWDSNYGYTF. The CDR3 DNA follows: TGTGCCAGCAGCCCATGGGACAGTAACTATGGCTACACCTTC.

The chain employs TRBV30 and TRBJ2-2; tentative D call: TRBD1 (6 bases). CDR3 size: 15 residues. V gave up 3 bases and J gave up 1 base, with 12 bases separating them. CDR1 is GTSNPN and CDR2 is SVGIG in the germline V gene (reference sequence). The DNA for the CDR3 is TGTGCCTGGAGCAGCGGACAGTGGAACACCGGGGAGCTGTTTTTT. Protein: CAWSSGQWNTGELFF.

V is TRBV11-2 and J is TRBJ1-5; 10 positions agree with TRBD1. The CDR3 spans 14 residues. From germline, CDR1 is SGHAT and CDR2 FQNNGV. Losses at the gene ends were 9 bases for V and 2 bases for J; bases not matched to a gene: 4. The CDR3 bases are TGTGCCAGTTCGGGGACAGGGGGCAATCAGCCCCAGCATTTT. This gives the protein CASSGTGGNQPQHF.

The CDR3 DNA follows: TGTGCCAGCAGCCCAGATTTCGACAGGGCGAGGGGCTACACCTTC. Translated: CASSPDFDRARGYTF. This chain connects TRBV3-1 (or the pseudogene TRBV3-2) to TRBJ1-2; 7 nucleotides line up with TRBD1. The CDR3 is 15 residues long. With 4 bases clipped from V and 8 bases from J, the junction kept 13 bases outside the gene matches. Germline V gene data show CDR1 as LGHDT and CDR2 as YNNKEL (reference sequence).

The J gene is TRBJ2-1, the V gene TRBV29-1; TRBD2 agrees at 15 bases. The CDR3 consists of 17 residues. CDR1 is SQVTM and CDR2 is ANQGSEA in the germline V gene. V gave up 4 bases and J gave up 7 bases; unmatched junction bases: 11. CDR3: CSVVEGWGTSGRNEQFF. The CDR3 DNA sequence: TGCAGCGTTGTTGAAGGTTGGGGGACTAGCGGGAGGAATGAGCAGTTCTTC.

This chain uses TRBV30 with TRBJ2-7; 9 bases agree with TRBD2. This CDR3 is built from 15 residues. CDR1 is GTSNPN and CDR2 is SVGIG in the germline V gene (reference sequence). The J segment lost 4 bases and the V segment lost 0 bases, leaving 7 bases of the junction unmatched. This CDR3 is CAWSVDGSGGYEQYF. The CDR3 DNA is TGTGCCTGGAGTGTAGATGGTAGCGGGGGATACGAGCAGTACTTC.